This T cell receptor (beta chain) was sequenced in a study of T cells in Graves' hyperthyroidism and ophthalmopathy. Study overall: At initial diagnosis, before any treatment had begun, peripheral blood was obtained. Study observations and caveats: Ophthalmopathy was identified by the model a median around 6 months ahead of onset. By a 13 V-J model, ophthalmopathy was set apart from stable hyperthyroidism.

RNA transcripts provided the source from which TCR beta CDR3 regions were amplified. The HTBI primer set served for first-round RT-PCR of the TCR CDR3. One entry per CDR3 protein, called by TCRdb with MiXCR from the multiplex PCR reads. The repertoire has fewer than 700,000 distinct CDR3 sequences, under 20% of them found once; the top ten carry 3% to 4.5%. Every diagnosis used clinical symptoms, serum thyroxine and TRAb, thyroid ultrasound and orbital computed tomography. This clonotype turned up a few times. The antigen is unknown. This CDR3 has 16 amino acids. Germline lookup yields CDR1 KGHSH and CDR2 LQKENI. V was cut by 1 base and J by 6 bases, with 19 bases left in between.

Input material: blood. The rearrangement joins TRBV18 to TRBJ2-7, with a weak D call TRBD1 (5 bases). This sequence was found in a woman aged 30 to 39 with Graves' hyperthyroidism. CDR3 DNA sequence: TGTGCCAGCTCACCACAGGGGAACCCGACGGTGACCGAGCAGTACTTC. Translation: CASSPQGNPTVTEQYF.